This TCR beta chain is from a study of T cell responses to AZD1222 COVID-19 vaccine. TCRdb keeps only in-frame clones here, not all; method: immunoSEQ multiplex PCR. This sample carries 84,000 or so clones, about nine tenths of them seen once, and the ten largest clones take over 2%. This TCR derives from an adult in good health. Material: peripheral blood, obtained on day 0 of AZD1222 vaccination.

For the CDR3, the DNA is TGCAGCGTTGAGGGACAGGGGATTAGGAACACTGAAGCTTTCTTT. Its protein product is CSVEGQGIRNTEAFF. The rearrangement joins TRBV29-1 to TRBJ1-1; 10 positions match TRBD1. V shed 3 bases, J shed 1 base, and the junction held 5 bases outside the gene matches. Germline CDR1 SQVTM, CDR2 ANQGSEA. The CDR3 consists of 15 residues.